The present entry profiles one TCR beta chain with its context. The target antigen is unknown. In germline, CDR1 is SNHLY, CDR2 FYNNEI. The length of the CDR3 is 15 residues. The V end was cut by 1 base, the J end by 8 bases, with 15 bases between. The sample comes from a study of graft-versus-host responses after intestinal transplantation. The wider study: Among the recipients, transplants were multivisceral, liver-intestinal, or isolated intestinal. Every one of the recipients received anti-thymocyte globulin induction and afterwards took tacrolimus and steroids for roughly three years. Study observations and caveats: Some GvH clones appeared in ileal mucosa or blood before recipient bone marrow. Individuals carrying graft-donor T cell macrochimerism showed high graft-versus-host to host-versus-graft clonal ratios in allografts.

TCRdb's copy holds only in-frame clones and misses some; the assay was immunoSEQ multiplex PCR. The data show under 130,000 clones, with under 95% seen just once and more than 0.9% held by the top ten. V is TRBV2 and J is TRBJ2-1, with D possibly being TRBD2 (6 bases). The clonotype was recovered from a human donor who received an intestinal transplant. The sample was unstimulated CD8+ T cells sorted from spleen or lymph node cells, taken before intestinal transplant. The CDR3 DNA sequence: TGTGCCAGCAGTGAAGGGACTACCCCCGGCGATGAGCAGTTCTTC. It codes for CASSEGTTPGDEQFF.